This T cell receptor (beta chain) was recorded in a study of blood T cell repertoires in COVID-19. The CDR3 spans 16 residues. Germline V gives CDR1 MNHEY, CDR2 SVGAGI. V trimming: 0 bases; J trimming: 1 base; junction bases outside the gene matches: 2. Method: immunoSEQ multiplex PCR; TCRdb's copy keeps in-frame clones and lacks some. This table has about 480,000 clones, approximately 90% appearing once. The gene calls are TRBV6-5 and TRBJ2-4; 8 bases map to TRBD1. The source is a woman between 18 and 29 years old with acute COVID-19. The sample taken for sequencing was PBMCs or T cells enriched from blood (not recorded which). CDR3: CASSYSWTGAKNIQYF. Here the CDR3 DNA reads TGTGCCAGCAGTTACTCTTGGACAGGGGCCAAAAACATTCAGTACTTC.